The clone carrying this TCR beta chain was detected only a few times. The target antigen is unknown. With 3 bases removed from V and 3 bases from J, the gap between germline ends came to 14 bases. CDR3 length: 15 residues. CDR1 and CDR2 (germline): MNHEY, SVGAGI. These data come from a study of T cell repertoires in cytomegalovirus infection. Looking at the study overall: The authors used CMV epitopes that were HLA-C-restricted (recently identified) and HLA-B-restricted (well studied). The public TCR beta signatures pointed to both CMV infection and matching HLA type. The study's findings and limits: CMV-specific TCR beta clonotypes restricted by HLA-C were the ones dominating the ex vivo response. Individuals carrying CMV plus the relevant HLA were identified by cumulative frequency of public TCR beta families.

TCRdb called the reads again in MiXCR, with one record for every CDR3 protein. The sample carries 700,000 to 950,000 distinct CDR3 sequences, approximately 32% recorded once. The sample here was cultured CD8+ T cells from PBMCs, taken from culture after CMV antigen stimulation. This sequence joins TRBV6-5 and TRBJ1-1, with a possible D match to TRBD1 (5 bases). The receptor was derived from a human donor in good health (CMV status not recorded). Some clones in this sample may be carry-over from other donors' samples. The CDR3 reads CASSYQEPGHTEAFF. The CDR3, as DNA: TGTGCCAGCAGTTATCAAGAACCAGGGCACACTGAAGCTTTCTTT.